This TCR beta chain stems from a study of T cells in Graves' hyperthyroidism and ophthalmopathy. Using RNA transcripts as the source, TCR beta CDR3 regions were amplified. The HTBI primer set was used in a first-round RT-PCR of the TCR CDR3. TCRdb used MiXCR to reprocess the multiplex PCR reads, holding one entry per CDR3 protein. The sample comprises some 320,000 distinct CDR3 sequences, approximately 13% of which are singletons, and almost 35% rests with the top ten. Isolation of PBMCs was performed on around 9.8 ml fresh peripheral blood. Germline CDR1 reads SGHTA; CDR2 reads FQGNSA. V dropped 1 base and J dropped 2; count of bases not matched to a gene: 17. The CDR3 spans 20 residues. Whole-study results and caveats: Also found in blood were most expanded thyroid clonotypes above 0.001. Ophthalmopathy was identified by the model a median approximately 6.4 months ahead of onset.

A few counts support this clonotype. Its matching antigen is unknown. Sequencing was done on a sample of blood. The V and J genes are TRBV7-2 and TRBJ2-5; 9 nucleotides line up with TRBD2. The TCR originated in a woman aged 35 to 49 with Graves' ophthalmopathy. The CDR3: CASSLERVVSGGRMQETQYF. Written as DNA, the CDR3 is TGTGCCAGCAGCTTAGAAAGGGTGGTTAGCGGGGGCCGTATGCAAGAGACCCAGTACTTC.